This T cell receptor beta chain was profiled in a study of blood T cells in healthy people across ages. A few counts support this clonotype. Combining a sample-barcoded 5' primer with a J-beta primer mix, a second PCR ran for about 7 to 11 cycles. TCRdb independently ran MiXCR on the 5' RACE reads; one entry per CDR3 protein. The profile shows over a million distinct CDR3 sequences, 20% to 25% of them singletons. These same records also appear under a second study, on T cells of mothers and their children.

This TCR was sampled from a girl aged 2-9 years in good health. The sequencing input was blood.

The CDR3 DNA follows: TGTGCCAGCAGTTCCCTCACTCTAGCGGGAGTGTTTCAGACCCAGTACTTC. Protein: CASSSLTLAGVFQTQYF. The chain joins TRBV28 to TRBJ2-5; 10 positions agree with TRBD2. The CDR3 contains 17 residues. After removal of 4 bases from V and 6 bases from J, the junction contained 14 bases not matched to a gene. From germline, CDR1 is MDHEN and CDR2 SYDVKM.